This T cell receptor (beta chain) appears in the sequencing data of a study of regulatory T cells in long-lasting Graves disease. Findings and limits, study-wide: Sample size was small, which may have lowered accuracy.

Of note for this clonotype: The antigen is undetermined.

Time point of the sample: newly diagnosed GD, antithyroid drugs for less than 3 months. There was RNA extracted from PBMCs, and the TCR library was made from it. Both iRepertoire HTBI primers and Arm-PCR of CDR3 regions were used to build the TCR beta libraries. One entry per CDR3 protein, called by TCRdb with MiXCR from the multiplex PCR reads. This sample has around 240,000 distinct CDR3 sequences, with more than 15% found just once. Between the trimmed V and J ends, which lost 6 bases and 6 bases, there was a span of 14 bases. CDR3 length: 13 amino acids. Per the germline V gene, CDR1 is SEHNR and CDR2 is FQNEAQ (reference sequence). These data are also associated with another study on T cells in Graves' hyperthyroidism and ophthalmopathy. From that second work: Patients aged 18 to 65 with hyperthyroidism were newly diagnosed, with duration under 2 months.

The source is a woman aged 30 to 39 with Graves disease. The rearrangement joins TRBV7-9 to TRBJ1-1, with D unclear. The material was peripheral blood mononuclear cells (PBMCs), obtained at new diagnosis, from a patient treated with antithyroid drugs. The CDR3 nucleotides are TGTGCCAGCAGTGTTCTGCGTAACGCTGAAGCTTTCTTT. As protein: CASSVLRNAEAFF. The full variable domain, completed using reference TRBV7-9 and TRBJ1-1, is DTGVSQNPRHKITKRGQNVTFRCDPISEHNRLYWYRQTLGQGPEFLTYFQNEAQLEKSRLLSDRFSAERPKGSFSTLEIQRTEQGDSAMYLCASSVLRNAEAFFGQGTRLTVV.